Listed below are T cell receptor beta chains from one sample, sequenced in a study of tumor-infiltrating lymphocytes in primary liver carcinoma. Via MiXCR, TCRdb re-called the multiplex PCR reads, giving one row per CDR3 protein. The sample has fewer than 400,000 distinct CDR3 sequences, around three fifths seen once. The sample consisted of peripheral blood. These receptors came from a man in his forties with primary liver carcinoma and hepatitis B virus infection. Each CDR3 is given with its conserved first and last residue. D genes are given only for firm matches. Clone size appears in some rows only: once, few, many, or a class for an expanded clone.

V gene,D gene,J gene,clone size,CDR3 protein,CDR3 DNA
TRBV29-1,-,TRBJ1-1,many,CSVAQTNTEAFF,TGCAGCGTTGCGCAGACGAACACTGAAGCTTTCTTT
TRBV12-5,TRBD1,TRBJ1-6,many,CASGLNPGQGQSPLHF,TGTGCTAGTGGTCTCAATCCGGGACAGGGCCAATCACCCCTCCACTTT
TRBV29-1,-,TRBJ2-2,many,CSVVTSPNTGELFF,TGCAGCGTTGTAACTAGCCCCAACACCGGGGAGCTGTTTTTT
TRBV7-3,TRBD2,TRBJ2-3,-,CASSLAPGLSTDTQYF,TGTGCCAGCAGCTTAGCACCGGGACTATCGACCGATACGCAGTATTTT
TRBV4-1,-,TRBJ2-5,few,CASSQVALTLKETQYF,TGCGCCAGCAGCCAAGTCGCTCTGACTTTAAAAGAGACCCAGTACTTC
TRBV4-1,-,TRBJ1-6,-,CASSLADSVLGNSPLHF,TGCGCCAGCAGCCTAGCGGACTCCGTTCTGGGTAATTCACCCCTCCACTTT
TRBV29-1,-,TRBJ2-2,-,CSVRWGANTGELFF,TGCAGCGTAAGGTGGGGCGCGAACACCGGAGAGCTGTTTTTT
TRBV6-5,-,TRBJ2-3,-,CASNRTRGTDTQYF,TGTGCCAGCAACAGGACAAGGGGCACTGATACGCAGTATTTT
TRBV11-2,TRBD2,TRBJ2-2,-,CASSPRTSGTTRELFF,TGTGCCAGCAGCCCCCGGACTAGCGGGACGACCCGGGAGCTGTTTTTT
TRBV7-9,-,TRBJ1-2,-,CASSLSDTSNYGYTF,TGTGCCAGCAGCTTATCGGACACATCTAACTATGGCTACACCTTC
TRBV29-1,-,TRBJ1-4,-,CRVRQKGEKLFF,TGCAGAGTTAGACAGAAGGGAGAAAAACTGTTCTTT
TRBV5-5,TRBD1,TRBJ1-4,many,CASSPRVTGFEKLFF,TGTGCCAGCAGTCCACGTGTGACAGGGTTTGAAAAACTGTTTTTT
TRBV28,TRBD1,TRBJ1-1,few,CASSPPGTGKHEAFF,TGTGCCAGCAGTCCCCCCGGGACAGGAAAGCATGAAGCTTTCTTT
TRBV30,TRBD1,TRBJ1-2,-,CAWKEGATNYGYTF,TGTGCCTGGAAGGAGGGGGCCACTAACTATGGCTACACCTTC
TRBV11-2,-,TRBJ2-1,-,CASSKASLGEQFF,TGTGCCAGCAGCAAAGCCTCTCTAGGCGAGCAGTTCTTC
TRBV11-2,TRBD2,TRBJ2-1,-,CTSSSLAGSHNEQFF,TGTACCAGCAGCTCGCTAGCGGGCTCCCACAACGAGCAGTTCTTC
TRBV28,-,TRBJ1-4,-,CANSLDEKLFF,TGTGCCAACAGTTTAGATGAAAAACTGTTTTTT
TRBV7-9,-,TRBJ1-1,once,CANSSGRGTEGFF,TGTGCCAACAGCTCAGGCAGGGGCACTGAAGGTTTCTTT
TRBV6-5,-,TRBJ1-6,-,CASSYSITGFSSPLHF,TGTGCCAGCAGTTACTCGATCACGGGTTTTTCTTCACCCCTCCACTTT
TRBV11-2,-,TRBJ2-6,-,CASSLVAGGANVLTF,TGTGCCAGCAGCTTAGTCGCAGGTGGGGCCAACGTCCTGACTTTC
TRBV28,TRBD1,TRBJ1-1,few,CASPKGGQGATEAFF,TGTGCCAGTCCAAAGGGAGGACAGGGGGCGACTGAAGCTTTCTTT
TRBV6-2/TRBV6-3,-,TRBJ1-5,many,CASSRGFSNQPQHF,TGTGCCAGCAGTCGGGGGTTTAGCAATCAGCCCCAGCATTTT
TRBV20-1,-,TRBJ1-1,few,CSAWSVGMNTEAFF,TGCAGTGCTTGGTCGGTGGGGATGAACACTGAAGCTTTCTTT